What follows describes a single TCR beta chain. The data stem from a study of blood T cell repertoires in COVID-19. In the study overall: COVID-19 samples collected from the United States, Italy and Spain covered acute and convalescent phases.

Unmatched junction bases numbered 3, after V lost 5 bases and J lost 7 bases. Germline CDR1 and CDR2: SQVTM and ANQGSEA. The CDR3 has 13 amino acids. The assay was immunoSEQ multiplex PCR, and TCRdb's table has in-frame clones only and misses some. Seen here are about 200,000 clones, roughly 80% observed once, and the top ten hold 6% to 9.5%. This rearrangement joins TRBV29-1 to TRBJ2-1; 12 nucleotides align to TRBD1. The sequenced sample was peripheral blood. The receptor comes from a woman older than 75 with acute or convalescent COVID-19. CDR3 DNA sequence: TGCAGCGTTCGGGACAGGGGGCGAAATGAGCAGTTCTTC. Translation: CSVRDRGRNEQFF.